Described below is a single T cell receptor beta chain sequence and its context. Its specificity is not known. This sample is drawn from a study of T cell responses to AZD1222 COVID-19 vaccine. Across the whole study: Recipients boosted at about 4 weeks or about 12 weeks are pooled. Study conclusions and caveats: Donors, mostly white British, included more females; clonal diversity was possibly underestimated. After two AZD1222 doses, spike-specific TCR breadth and depth rose versus day 0.

Produced via immunoSEQ multiplex PCR; TCRdb's table is partial and in-frame only. The sample holds more than 85,000 clones; roughly 84% are singletons and the top ten take under 20%. CDR1 is LNHDA and CDR2 is SQIVND in the germline V gene (reference sequence). This CDR3 spans 22 amino acids. Trimming cost V 5 bases and J 4 bases; bases outside gene matches: 26. This chain connects TRBV19 to TRBJ2-3; 11 bases agree with TRBD2. The sequence came from an adult in good health. Sequencing used peripheral blood, obtained on day 0 of AZD1222 vaccination. The CDR3 bases are TGTGCCAGTAGTGGGTACGGTAGAATCACTAGCGGGAGTGGAACGTCTCCAGATACGCAGTATTTT. Its protein product is CASSGYGRITSGSGTSPDTQYF.